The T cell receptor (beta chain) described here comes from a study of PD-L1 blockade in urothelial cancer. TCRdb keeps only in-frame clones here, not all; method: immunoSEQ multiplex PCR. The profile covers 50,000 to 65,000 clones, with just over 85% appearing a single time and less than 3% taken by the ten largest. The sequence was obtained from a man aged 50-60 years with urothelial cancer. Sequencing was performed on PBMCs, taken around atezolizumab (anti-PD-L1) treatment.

This CDR3 reads CARGGTSNTGELFF. Here the CDR3 DNA reads TGTGCCAGGGGGGGGACATCTAACACCGGGGAGCTGTTTTTT. This chain links TRBV6-1 with TRBJ2-2, with D perhaps matching TRBD2 (7 bases). V shed 9 bases and J shed 2 bases, with 13 bases lying between them. Germline lookup yields CDR1 MNHNS and CDR2 SASEGT. The CDR3 spans 14 residues.